This T cell receptor (beta chain) is from a study of cytomegalovirus exposure and HLA in healthy donors. Study-wide background: Roughly 80 million unique TCRs from HLA-typed donors made up an early data release. Study results and limitations: A list of 164 TCR beta chains associated with cytomegalovirus was given. Reported performance of the classifier showed diagnosis of cytomegalovirus status with high specificity and sensitivity.

Primers included in the PCR were 60 Vbeta and 13 Jbeta primers. Method: immunoSEQ multiplex PCR; TCRdb's copy keeps in-frame clones and lacks some. This sample yields 90,000 to 130,000 clones, of which 76% are seen a single time; about an eighth belongs to the top ten. The CDR3 consists of 15 residues. Per the germline V gene, CDR1 is LNHDA and CDR2 is SQIVND (reference sequence). The V segment lost 5 bases and the J segment 5 bases; nucleotides outside the gene matches: 6. Turning to this clone: Its cognate antigen is unknown.

The sample comprised PBMCs. The V gene is TRBV19, the J gene TRBJ2-7; 13 bases agree with TRBD2. This TCR was sampled from a man aged 25-45 years in good health and CMV-seropositive. This CDR3 is CASSPRTSGGHEQYF. CDR3 nucleotide sequence: TGTGCCAGTAGTCCGAGGACTAGCGGGGGTCACGAGCAGTACTTC.